The entry below describes one T cell receptor beta chain. Its antigen is still unknown. V was pared by 1 base and J by 5 bases, with 12 bases between. This CDR3 comprises 14 residues. CDR1 and CDR2 from the germline V gene are SGHNT and YYREEE (reference sequence). This record belongs to a study of CD8+ T cells in alopecia areata. Findings and caveats of the study: Only a single nonresponder existed, so baseline CD8+ expansion links stay unclear. Scalp sample data also include resident alphabeta T cells from normal skin.

The treatment here: oral pan-JAK inhibitor, 5-10 mg twice daily. Peripheral blood and lesional scalp punch biopsies came from alopecia areata patients. Extracted RNA was reverse transcribed, and the resulting cDNA served as sequencing template. Here immunoSEQ multiplex PCR was the method, and the copy in TCRdb shows in-frame clones only, minus some. Of hundreds of thousands of clones in the sample, roughly 60% are singletons; the top ten hold about 0.93%. The source material was CD4+ T cells sorted from blood, sampled at roughly week 52, from a patient treated with tofacitinib. The receptor comes from a human donor with alopecia areata. This rearrangement joins TRBV5-4 to TRBJ1-2; D is unresolved. CDR3 amino acids: CASSLLAVPYGYTF. In DNA, the CDR3 is TGTGCCAGCAGCTTGTTGGCAGTACCTTATGGCTACACCTTC.